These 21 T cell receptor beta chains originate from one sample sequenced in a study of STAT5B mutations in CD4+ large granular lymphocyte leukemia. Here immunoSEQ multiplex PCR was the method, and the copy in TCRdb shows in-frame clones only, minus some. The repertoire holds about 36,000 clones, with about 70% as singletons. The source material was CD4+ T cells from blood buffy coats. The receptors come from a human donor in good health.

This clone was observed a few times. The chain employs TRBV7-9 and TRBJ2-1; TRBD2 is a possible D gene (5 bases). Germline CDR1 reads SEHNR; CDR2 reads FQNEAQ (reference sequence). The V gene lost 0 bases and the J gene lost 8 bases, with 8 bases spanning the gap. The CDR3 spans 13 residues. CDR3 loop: CASSLAVRDEQFF. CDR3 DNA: TGTGCCAGCAGCTTAGCGGTGCGGGATGAGCAGTTCTTC.

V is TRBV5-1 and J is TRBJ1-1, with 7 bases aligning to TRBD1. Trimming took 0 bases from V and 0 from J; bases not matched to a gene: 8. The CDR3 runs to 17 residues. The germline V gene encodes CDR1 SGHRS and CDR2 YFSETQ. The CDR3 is CASSLVPTGPMNTEAFF. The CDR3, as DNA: TGCGCCAGCAGCTTGGTTCCGACAGGGCCCATGAACACTGAAGCTTTCTTT.

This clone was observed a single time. This chain's CDR3 is CASSQLGTSGGAFEQFF. The CDR3, as DNA: TGCGCCAGCAGCCAGCTCGGGACTAGCGGGGGGGCCTTTGAGCAGTTCTTC. The rearrangement uses TRBV5-1 and TRBJ2-1; 16 bases are shared with TRBD2. Germline lookup yields CDR1 SGHRS and CDR2 YFSETQ. With 4 bases clipped from V and 9 bases from J, the junction kept 10 bases outside the gene matches. The CDR3 runs 17 residues.

CDR3 residues: CASSTRDSYEQYF. Here the CDR3 DNA reads TGTGCCAGCAGCACACGGGACTCTTACGAGCAGTACTTC. This chain links TRBV21-1 with TRBJ2-7; the D call in the table, TRBD2, was not verified against the DNA. TRBV21-1 is a pseudogene segment. This CDR3 has 13 residues.

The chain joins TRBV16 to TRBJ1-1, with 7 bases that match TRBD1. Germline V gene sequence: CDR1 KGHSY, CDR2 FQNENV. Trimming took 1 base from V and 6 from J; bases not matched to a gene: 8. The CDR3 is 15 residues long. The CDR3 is CASSQYDRARPEAFF. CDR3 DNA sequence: TGTGCCAGCAGCCAATACGACAGGGCCCGCCCTGAAGCTTTCTTT.

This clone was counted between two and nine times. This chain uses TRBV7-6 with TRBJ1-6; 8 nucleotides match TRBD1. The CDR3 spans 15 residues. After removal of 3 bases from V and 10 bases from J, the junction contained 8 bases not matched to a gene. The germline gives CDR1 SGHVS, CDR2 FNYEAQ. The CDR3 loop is CASSFGQGLSSPLHF. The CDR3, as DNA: TGTGCCAGCAGCTTTGGACAGGGACTCTCCTCACCCCTCCACTTT.

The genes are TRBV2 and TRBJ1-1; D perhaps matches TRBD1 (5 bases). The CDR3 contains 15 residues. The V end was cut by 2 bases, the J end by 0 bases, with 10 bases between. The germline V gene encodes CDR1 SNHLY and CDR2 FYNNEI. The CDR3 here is CASSETAQVNTEAFF. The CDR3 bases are TGTGCCAGCAGTGAAACGGCACAGGTGAACACTGAAGCTTTCTTT. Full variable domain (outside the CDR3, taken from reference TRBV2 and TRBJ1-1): EPEVTQTPSHQVTQMGQEVILRCVPISNHLYFYWYRQILGQKVEFLVSFYNNEISEKSEIFDDQFSVERPDGSNFTLKIRSTKLEDSAMYFCASSETAQVNTEAFFGQGTRLTVV.

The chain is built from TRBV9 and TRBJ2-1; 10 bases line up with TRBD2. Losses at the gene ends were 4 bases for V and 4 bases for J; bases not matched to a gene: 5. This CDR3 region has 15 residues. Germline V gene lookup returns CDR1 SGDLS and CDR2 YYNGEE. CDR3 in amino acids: CASSLSGGPYNEQFF. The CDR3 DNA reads TGTGCCAGCAGCCTTAGCGGGGGGCCTTACAATGAGCAGTTCTTC. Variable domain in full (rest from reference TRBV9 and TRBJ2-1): DSGVTQTPKHLITATGQRVTLRCSPRSGDLSVYWYQQSLDQGLQFLIQYYNGEERAKGNILERFSAQQFPDLHSELNLSSLELGDSALYFCASSLSGGPYNEQFFGPGTRLTVL.

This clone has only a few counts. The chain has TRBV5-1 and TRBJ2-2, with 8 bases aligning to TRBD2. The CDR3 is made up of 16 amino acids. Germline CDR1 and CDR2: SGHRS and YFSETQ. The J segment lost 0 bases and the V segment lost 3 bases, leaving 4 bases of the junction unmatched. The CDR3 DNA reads TGCGCCAGCAGCTGGACGACTAGCGCGAACACCGGGGAGCTGTTTTTT. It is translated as CASSWTTSANTGELFF.

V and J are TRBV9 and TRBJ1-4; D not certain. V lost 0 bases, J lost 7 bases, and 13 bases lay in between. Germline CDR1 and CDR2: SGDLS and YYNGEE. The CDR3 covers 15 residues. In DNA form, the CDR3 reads TGTGCCAGCAGCGTAGGGACGGTTACTGGTGAAAAACTGTTTTTT. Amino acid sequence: CASSVGTVTGEKLFF. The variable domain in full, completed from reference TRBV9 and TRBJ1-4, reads DSGVTQTPKHLITATGQRVTLRCSPRSGDLSVYWYQQSLDQGLQFLIQYYNGEERAKGNILERFSAQQFPDLHSELNLSSLELGDSALYFCASSVGTVTGEKLFFGSGTQLSVL.

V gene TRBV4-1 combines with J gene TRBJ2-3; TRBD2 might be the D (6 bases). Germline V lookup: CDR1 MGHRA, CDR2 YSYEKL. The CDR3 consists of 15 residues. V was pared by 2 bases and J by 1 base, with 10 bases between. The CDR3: CASSQLGGGTDTQYF. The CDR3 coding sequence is TGCGCCAGCAGCCAACTTGGCGGGGGCACAGATACGCAGTATTTT.

CDR3 DNA sequence: TGTGCCATCAGTGAGGACAGGGGGGGCTACGAGCAGTACTTC. It yields the protein CAISEDRGGYEQYF. The J gene is TRBJ2-7, the V gene TRBV10-3; the match to TRBD1 covers 9 bases. The CDR3 is 14 residues long. With V trimmed by 2 bases and J by 3 bases, 2 bases remained unmatched. Per the germline V gene, CDR1 is ENHRY and CDR2 is SYGVKD.

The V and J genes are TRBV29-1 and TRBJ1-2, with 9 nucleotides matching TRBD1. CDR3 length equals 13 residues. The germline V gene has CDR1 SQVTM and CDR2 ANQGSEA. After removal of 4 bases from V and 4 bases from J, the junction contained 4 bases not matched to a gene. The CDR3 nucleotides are TGCAGCGTTGGACAGGGGGATTTCTATGGCTACACCTTC. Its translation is CSVGQGDFYGYTF.

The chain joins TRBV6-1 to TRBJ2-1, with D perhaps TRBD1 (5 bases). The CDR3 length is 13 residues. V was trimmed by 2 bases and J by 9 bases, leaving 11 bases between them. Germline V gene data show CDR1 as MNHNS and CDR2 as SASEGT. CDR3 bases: TGTGCCAGCAGTGAACAGGGTTGGGGTGAGCAGTTCTTC. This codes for CASSEQGWGEQFF.

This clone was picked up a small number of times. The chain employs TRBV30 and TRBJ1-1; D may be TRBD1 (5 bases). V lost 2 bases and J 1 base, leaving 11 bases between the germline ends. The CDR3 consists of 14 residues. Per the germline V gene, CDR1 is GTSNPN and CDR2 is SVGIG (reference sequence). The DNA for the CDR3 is TGTGCCTGGAGTCAGGGCTCGTCGAACACTGAAGCTTTCTTT. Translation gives CAWSQGSSNTEAFF.

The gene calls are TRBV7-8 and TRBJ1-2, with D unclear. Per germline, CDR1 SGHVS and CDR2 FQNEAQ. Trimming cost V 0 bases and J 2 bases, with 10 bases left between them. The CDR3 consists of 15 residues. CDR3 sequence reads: CASSLAEKGNYGYTF. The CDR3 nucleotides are TGTGCCAGCAGCTTAGCGGAGAAGGGAAACTATGGCTACACCTTC. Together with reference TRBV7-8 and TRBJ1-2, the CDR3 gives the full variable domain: GAGVSQSPRYKVAKRGQDVALRCDPISGHVSLFWYQQALGQGPEFLTYFQNEAQLDKSGLPSDRFFAERPEGSVSTLKIQRTQQEDSAVYLCASSLAEKGNYGYTFGSGTRLTVV.

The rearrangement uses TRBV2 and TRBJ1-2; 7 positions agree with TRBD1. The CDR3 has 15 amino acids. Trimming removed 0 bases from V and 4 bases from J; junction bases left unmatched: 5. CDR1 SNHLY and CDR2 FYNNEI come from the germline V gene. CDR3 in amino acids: CASSEAAGQFYGYTF. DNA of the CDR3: TGTGCCAGCAGTGAAGCGGCGGGACAGTTCTATGGCTACACCTTC.

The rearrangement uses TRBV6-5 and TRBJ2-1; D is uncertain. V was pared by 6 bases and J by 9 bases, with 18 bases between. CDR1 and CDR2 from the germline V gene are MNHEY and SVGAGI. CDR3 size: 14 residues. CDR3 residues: CASRREALVGEQFF. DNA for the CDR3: TGTGCCAGCAGGAGAGAGGCTTTAGTCGGTGAGCAGTTCTTC.

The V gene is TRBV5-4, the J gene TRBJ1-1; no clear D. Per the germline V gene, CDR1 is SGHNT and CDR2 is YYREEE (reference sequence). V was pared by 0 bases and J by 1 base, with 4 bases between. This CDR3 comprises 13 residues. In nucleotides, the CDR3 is TGTGCCAGCAGCTTGGCCACGAACACTGAAGCTTTCTTT. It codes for CASSLATNTEAFF.

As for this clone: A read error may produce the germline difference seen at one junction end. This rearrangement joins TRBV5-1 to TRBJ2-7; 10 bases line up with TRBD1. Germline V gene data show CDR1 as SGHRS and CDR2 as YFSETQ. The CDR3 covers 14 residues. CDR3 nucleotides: TGCGCCAGCAGTTCGACAGGGGGCTCCCACGAGCAGTACTTC. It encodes CASSSTGGSHEQYF.

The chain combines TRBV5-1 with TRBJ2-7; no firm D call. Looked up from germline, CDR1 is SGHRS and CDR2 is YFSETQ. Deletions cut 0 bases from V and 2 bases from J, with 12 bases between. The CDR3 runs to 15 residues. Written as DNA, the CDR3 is TGCGCCAGCAGCTTGGGTGTTCACCGAACCTACGAGCAGTACTTC. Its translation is CASSLGVHRTYEQYF. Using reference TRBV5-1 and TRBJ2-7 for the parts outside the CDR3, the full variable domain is KAGVTQTPRYLIKTRGQQVTLSCSPISGHRSVSWYQQTPGQGLQFLFEYFSETQRNKGNFPGRFSGRQFSNSRSEMNVSTLELGDSALYLCASSLGVHRTYEQYFGPGTRLTVT.